The entry below describes one T cell receptor (beta chain). These data belong to a study of blood T cell repertoires in COVID-19. Study information: Material from acute and convalescent COVID-19 was sourced from the United States, Italy and Spain. The analysed material was cDNA or gDNA that came from T cells, B-cell-depleted T cells, or PBMCs.

Trimming took off 3 bases at V and 6 bases at J, with 19 bases between the two ends. The CDR3 is 16 residues long. From germline, CDR1 is LNHNV and CDR2 YYDKDF (reference sequence). Original processing notes: Scientists estimated how many nucleated cells there were by amplifying reference gene primers. Produced via immunoSEQ multiplex PCR; TCRdb's table is partial and in-frame only. V, J and clone size reflect that table, while D and trimming were determined from the DNA. The repertoire holds under 150,000 clones, with roughly 81% as singletons. The V call is TRBV15, the J call TRBJ2-3; TRBD2 might be the D (6 bases). The sequencing input was peripheral blood. This clonotype was obtained from a woman between 50 and 59 years old with active or convalescent COVID-19. CDR3 protein: CATSSRRVLAGDTQYF. The CDR3, as DNA: TGTGCCACCAGCAGTAGGAGGGTGCTAGCTGGGGATACGCAGTATTTT.